This TCR beta chain appears in the sequencing data of a study of T cells in Graves' hyperthyroidism and ophthalmopathy. This clonotype showed up many times. The antigen is undetermined. Findings of the study overall: In the blood, most expanded thyroid clonotypes above 0.001 appeared as well.

Among the patients, aged 18 to 65, hyperthyroidism was newly diagnosed and had lasted under 2 months. Diagnosis rested on symptoms, serum thyroxine and TRAb, thyroid ultrasound, and orbital computed tomography. Amplification yielded TCR beta CDR3 regions, with RNA transcripts as the source. First-round RT-PCR targeting the TCR CDR3 was performed with the HTBI primer set. TCRdb ran MiXCR on the multiplex PCR reads and lists one entry per CDR3 protein. Altogether some 370,000 distinct CDR3 sequences are present, approximately 17% being singletons, with the ten largest covering 34%. After removal of 1 base from V and 4 bases from J, the junction contained 2 bases not matched to a gene. The V gene's germline CDR1 is DFQATT and CDR2 SNEGSKA (reference sequence). The CDR3 spans 13 residues.

The clonotype was recovered from a woman aged 25 to 39 with Graves' hyperthyroidism that later progressed to Graves' ophthalmopathy. Sample: blood. The chain couples TRBV20-1 to TRBJ2-7, with 9 bases identical to TRBD2. The CDR3 DNA reads as TGCAGTGCTAGAGGGACTAGCGCTTACGAGCAGTACTTC. Amino acid sequence: CSARGTSAYEQYF.